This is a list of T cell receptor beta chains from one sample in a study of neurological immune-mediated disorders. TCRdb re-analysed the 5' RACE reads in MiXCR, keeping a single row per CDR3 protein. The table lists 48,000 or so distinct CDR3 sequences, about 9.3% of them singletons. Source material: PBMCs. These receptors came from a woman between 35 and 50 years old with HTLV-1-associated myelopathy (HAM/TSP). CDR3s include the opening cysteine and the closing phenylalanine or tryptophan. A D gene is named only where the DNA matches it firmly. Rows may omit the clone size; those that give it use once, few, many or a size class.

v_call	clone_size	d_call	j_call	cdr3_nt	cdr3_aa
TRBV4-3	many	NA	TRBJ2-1	TGCGCCAGCAGCCAAGCGGCTAATTACAATGAGCAGTTCTTC	CASSQAANYNEQFF
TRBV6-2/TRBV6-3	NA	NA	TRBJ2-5	TGTGCCAGCAGGGGAGAGACCCAGTACTTC	CASRGETQYF
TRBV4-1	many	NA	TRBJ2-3	TGCGCCAGCAGCCAAGATTGGGGCGGGGCACTCACAGATACGCAGTATTTT	CASSQDWGGALTDTQYF
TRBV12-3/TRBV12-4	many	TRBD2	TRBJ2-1	TGTGCCAGCAGTTTACACGGGGGGATCAATGAGCAGTTCTTC	CASSLHGGINEQFF
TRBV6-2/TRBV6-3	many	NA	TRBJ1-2	TGTGCCAGCAGTTACTCGGAAAGGCGTCTCTATGGCTACACCTTC	CASSYSERRLYGYTF
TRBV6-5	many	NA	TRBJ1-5	TGTGCCAGCAGTCCCGGGACACCGCTAAATCAGCCCCAGCATTTT	CASSPGTPLNQPQHF
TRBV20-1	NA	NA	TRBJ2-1	TGCAGTGCTAGCCGGGATCCCTACAATGAGCAGTTCTTC	CSASRDPYNEQFF
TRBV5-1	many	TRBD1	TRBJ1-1	TGCGCCAGCAGCTGGTTGCCGGGACAGGGGAACACTGAAGCTTTCTTT	CASSWLPGQGNTEAFF
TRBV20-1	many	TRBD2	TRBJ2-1	TGCAGTGCTAGACCCAGCCTAAGACAGGGGTTGGGGACTAGCGGAAACAATGAGCAGTTCTTC	CSARPSLRQGLGTSGNNEQFF
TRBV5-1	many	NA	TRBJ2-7	TGCGCCAGCAGCTTGGATTACAGGTCCTACGAGCAGTACTTC	CASSLDYRSYEQYF
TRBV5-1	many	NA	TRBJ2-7	TGCGCCAGTCGAGCCGACGTAGCGGAGTCCTACGAGCAGTACTTC	CASRADVAESYEQYF
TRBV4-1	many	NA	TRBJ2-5	TGCGCCAGCAGCCAAGAAGGGGACCGTGGGGAGACCCAGTACTTC	CASSQEGDRGETQYF
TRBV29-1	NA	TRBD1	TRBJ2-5	TGCAGCGGTGACAGGGGGCGCGGGGAGACCCAGTACTTC	CSGDRGRGETQYF
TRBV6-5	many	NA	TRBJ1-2	TGTGCCAGCAGTTATGCAGAAAACTATGGCTACACCTTC	CASSYAENYGYTF
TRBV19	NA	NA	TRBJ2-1	TGTGCCAGTACCGCCTTACAGGGAAGCGAGCAGTTCTTC	CASTALQGSEQFF
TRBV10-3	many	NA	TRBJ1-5	TGTGCCATCAGTGGCTCCAGCCGACAGGAAGGTAGCAATCAGCCCCAGCATTTT	CAISGSSRQEGSNQPQHF
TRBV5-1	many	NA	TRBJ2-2	TGCGCCAGCAGCTTAGAGTCTTTTAACACCGGGGAGCTGTTTTTT	CASSLESFNTGELFF
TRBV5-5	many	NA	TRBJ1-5	TGTGCCAGCAGCTTGGTACAGGACATCAATCAGCCCCAGCATTTT	CASSLVQDINQPQHF
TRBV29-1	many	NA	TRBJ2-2	TGCAGCGTTGATAGGCAGGGTACCACCGGGGAGCTGTTTTTT	CSVDRQGTTGELFF
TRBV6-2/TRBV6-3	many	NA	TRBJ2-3	TGTGCCAGCAGTTACCTTCTACCAACAGATACGCAGTATTTT	CASSYLLPTDTQYF
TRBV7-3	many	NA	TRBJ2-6	TGTGCCAGCAGCTTAAAAGGCGTACACTCTGGGGCCAACGTCCTGACTTTC	CASSLKGVHSGANVLTF
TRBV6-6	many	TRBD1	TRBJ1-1	TGTGCCAGCAGCCATAGTCCGGGACAGGGGCCTGAAGCTTTCTTT	CASSHSPGQGPEAFF
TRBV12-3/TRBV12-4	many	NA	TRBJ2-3	TGTGCCAGCATCCCCTCCTCAGGCACAGATACGCAGTATTTT	CASIPSSGTDTQYF
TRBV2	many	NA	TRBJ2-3	TGTGCCAGCAGTGAGGAAGTCGAGACGCAGTATTTT	CASSEEVETQYF
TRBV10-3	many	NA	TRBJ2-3	TGTGCCATCAGCGGGGTGAGCAGGCGATACACAGATACGCAGTATTTT	CAISGVSRRYTDTQYF
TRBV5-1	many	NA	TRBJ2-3	TGCGCCAGCAGCTTCGAGGACAGCAACACAGATACGCAGTATTTT	CASSFEDSNTDTQYF
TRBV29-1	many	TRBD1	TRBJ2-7	TGCAGCGTTGAAGATCGAGAGGGGGCAGGGGAGCAGTACTTC	CSVEDREGAGEQYF
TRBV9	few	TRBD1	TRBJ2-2	TGTGCCAGCAGCCTTAATCCCGGGACAGGGACCACCGGGGAGCTGTTTTTT	CASSLNPGTGTTGELFF
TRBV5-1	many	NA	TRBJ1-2	TGCGCCAGCAGCTTGGAGACGCTTGGTTTGGGCGGCTACACCTTC	CASSLETLGLGGYTF
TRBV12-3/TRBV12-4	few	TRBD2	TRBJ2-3	TGTGCCAGCAGTTTTTCGCTAGCGGGGGGCACTAGCACAGATACGCAGTATTTT	CASSFSLAGGTSTDTQYF
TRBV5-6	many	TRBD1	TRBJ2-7	TGTGCCAGCAGCACTACGACAGGGGGCTACTCCTACGAGCAGTACTTC	CASSTTTGGYSYEQYF
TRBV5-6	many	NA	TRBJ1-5	TGTGCCAGCAGCTTTTGGGGGGAAAGCAATCAGCCCCAGCATTTT	CASSFWGESNQPQHF
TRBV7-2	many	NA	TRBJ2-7	TGTGCCAGCAGTTTTAATCGCGAGCAGTACTTC	CASSFNREQYF
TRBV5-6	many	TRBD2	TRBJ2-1	TGTGCCAGCAGCCCAAGACTAGCGGGGACAATGAAGCAGTTCTTC	CASSPRLAGTMKQFF
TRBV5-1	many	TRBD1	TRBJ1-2	TGCGCCAGCCGCGACAGGGGGCAACGGGGCTATGGCTACACCTTC	CASRDRGQRGYGYTF
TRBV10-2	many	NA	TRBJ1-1	TGCGCCAGCAGTGACAGGACAGTAGTAGCTTTCTTT	CASSDRTVVAFF
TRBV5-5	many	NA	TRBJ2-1	TGTGCCAGCAGTCTGATGGCGGGGCCCAGTTCCTACAATGAGCAGTTCTTC	CASSLMAGPSSYNEQFF
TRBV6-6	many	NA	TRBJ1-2	TGTGCCAGCAGCAGGGAAGCGTTGTATGGCTACACCTTC	CASSREALYGYTF
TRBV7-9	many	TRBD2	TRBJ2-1	TGTGCCAGCAGCTTAGGAGTTCGGCTAGCGGGGGGCACCCTCTCCTACAATGAGCAGTTCTTC	CASSLGVRLAGGTLSYNEQFF
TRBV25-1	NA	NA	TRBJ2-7	TGTGCCAGTCAGGGTGATGGGTACGAGCAGTACTTC	CASQGDGYEQYF
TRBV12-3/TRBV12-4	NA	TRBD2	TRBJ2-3	TGTGCCAGCAGTCGACTAGCGGGGTGGGGGGATACGCAGTATTTT	CASSRLAGWGDTQYF
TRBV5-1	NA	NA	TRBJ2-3	TGCGCCAGCAACATGAAGGAGGGGTTCGCAAATACGCAGTATTTT	CASNMKEGFANTQYF